What follows are 20 T cell receptor beta chains derived from one specimen sequenced in a study of blood T cell repertoires in COVID-19. Measured with immunoSEQ multiplex PCR; TCRdb has only the in-frame clones, and not every one. The sample shows 200,000 or so clones, around 80% of them seen only once. The specimen was peripheral blood. All receptors come from a woman aged 80 or older with acute or convalescent COVID-19.

The rearrangement joins TRBV30 to TRBJ2-3; a weak D match, TRBD2 (6 bases). Germline CDR1 GTSNPN, CDR2 SVGIG (reference sequence). V lost 0 bases and J lost 5, with 15 bases in between. There are 15 residues in the CDR3. The CDR3 nucleotides are TGTGCCTGGAGTGTTCGGGGGAGATTTCGAGATACGCAGTATTTT. It codes for CAWSVRGRFRDTQYF.

The chain joins TRBV30 to TRBJ1-6; D gene unclear. Germline CDR1 is GTSNPN and CDR2 is SVGIG (reference sequence). This CDR3 contains 12 residues. Trimming pared 0 bases from V and 10 bases from J, leaving 7 bases between. DNA for the CDR3: TGTGCCTGGAGTGTATGTGGCTCACCCCTCCACTTT. It translates to CAWSVCGSPLHF.

This clone appeared a few times. The chain couples TRBV3-1 (or the pseudogene TRBV3-2) to TRBJ1-1; TRBD1 matches at 7 bases. CDR1 and CDR2 (germline): LGHDT, YNNKEL (reference sequence). There are 13 residues in the CDR3. V trimming: 2 bases; J trimming: 4 bases; junction bases outside the gene matches: 1. The CDR3 here is CASSQPGGTEAFF. In DNA, the CDR3 is TGTGCCAGCAGCCAACCAGGGGGCACTGAAGCTTTCTTT.

The chain carries TRBV28 and TRBJ2-3; weak D call: TRBD1 (6 bases). V shed 5 bases and J shed 4 bases, with 13 bases lying between them. Germline values: CDR1 MDHEN, CDR2 SYDVKM. The CDR3 loop spans 14 amino acids. CDR3 sequence reads: CASSPQGSADTQYF. The CDR3 nucleotides are TGTGCCAGCAGTCCCCAGGGGTCGGCAGATACGCAGTATTTT.

The J gene is TRBJ2-3, the V gene TRBV10-3, with D tentatively TRBD2 (7 bases). CDR3 length equals 14 residues. Germline values: CDR1 ENHRY, CDR2 SYGVKD. Between the trimmed V and J ends, which lost 7 bases and 0 bases, there was a span of 11 bases. The CDR3 nucleotides are TGTGCCATCACCCGGGGGGCTAGCACAGATACGCAGTATTTT. Translation: CAITRGASTDTQYF.

This chain links TRBV28 with TRBJ2-1; TRBD1 aligns across 9 bases. V lost 7 bases, J lost 14 bases, and 9 bases stayed unmatched. Germline V gene data show CDR1 as MDHEN and CDR2 as SYDVKM. The CDR3 extends over 12 amino acids. The CDR3 nucleotides are TGTGCCAGCAACGACGGGACAGGGCGGGAGTTCTTC. Encoded protein: CASNDGTGREFF.

This CDR3 is CASSLRPLAGAYNEQFF. In DNA form, the CDR3 reads TGTGCCAGCAGCCTCCGCCCACTAGCGGGAGCCTACAATGAGCAGTTCTTC. The chain employs TRBV11-2 and TRBJ2-1, with 11 nucleotides matching TRBD2. V lost 5 bases to trimming and J lost 2 bases; unmatched junction nucleotides: 8. The CDR3 loop spans 17 amino acids. CDR1 and CDR2 from the germline V gene are SGHAT and FQNNGV.

This clone was detected a few times. J is TRBJ2-6 and V is TRBV28, with 10 bases lining up with TRBD2. V shed 10 bases and J 0 bases; nucleotides not matched to a gene: 6. The germline gives CDR1 MDHEN, CDR2 SYDVKM. There are 16 residues in the CDR3. CDR3 DNA: TGTGCCACCGGGACTAGCGCAGTCTCTGGGGCCAACGTCCTGACTTTC. Translating gives CATGTSAVSGANVLTF.

The chain joins TRBV21-1 to TRBJ2-1; no check of the table's D call, TRBD2, against the DNA was made. TRBV21-1 is a known pseudogene. The CDR3 spans 18 residues. Written as DNA, the CDR3 is TGTGCCAGCAGCAAACGGGATAGCGGGAGGGCCTCCTACAATGAGCAGTTCTTC. Translated: CASSKRDSGRASYNEQFF.

This CDR3 is CASSGDTGGRYEQYF. The CDR3 nucleotides read TGTGCCAGCAGTGGGGACACCGGAGGACGGTACGAGCAGTACTTC. This sequence joins TRBV7-9 and TRBJ2-7; maybe TRBD1 (6 bases). Trimming shortened V by 6 bases and J by 4 bases, and 19 bases separated the two germline ends. This CDR3 has 15 residues. Germline CDR1 reads SEHNR; CDR2 reads FQNEAQ (reference sequence).

The J gene is TRBJ1-1, the V gene TRBV6-5, with D perhaps matching TRBD1 (5 bases). V was shortened by 5 bases and J by 3 bases, with 10 bases between the two germline ends. The CDR3 spans 13 residues. Germline CDR1 and CDR2: MNHEY and SVGAGI. CDR3: CASSRWGDTEAFF. Written as DNA, the CDR3 is TGTGCCAGCAGTCGCTGGGGCGACACTGAAGCTTTCTTT.

Only a few counts were recorded for this clone. The V gene is TRBV7-8, the J gene TRBJ1-3; D not certain. The CDR3 is 14 residues long. The V and J ends lost 0 bases and 0 bases respectively, with 3 bases between them. Germline V gene data show CDR1 as SGHVS and CDR2 as FQNEAQ. The CDR3 DNA reads as TGTGCCAGCAGCTTAGCCGGCTCTGGAAACACCATATATTTT. As protein: CASSLAGSGNTIYF.

This clone was counted between two and nine times. The chain uses TRBV12-3 or TRBV12-4 and TRBJ2-2; no clear D. Trimming removed 0 bases from V and 9 bases from J, with 8 bases in between. The CDR3 consists of 13 residues. DNA for the CDR3: TGTGCCAGCAGTTTAGCCGGGTGGAGGGAGCTGTTTTTT. Its protein is CASSLAGWRELFF.

This chain uses TRBV2 with TRBJ2-2; possibly TRBD2 for D (5 bases). V was shortened by 6 bases and J by 5 bases, with 7 bases between the two germline ends. Germline-derived CDR1 and CDR2 are SNHLY and FYNNEI. The CDR3 has 12 amino acids. The DNA of the CDR3 is TGTGCCAGCAGCGGACTTACCGGGGAGCTGTTTTTT. It encodes CASSGLTGELFF.

The rearrangement links TRBV18 to TRBJ2-5, with a weak D call TRBD1 (5 bases). CDR3 length: 15 residues. Germline values: CDR1 KGHSH, CDR2 LQKENI. Trimming stripped 1 base from V and 0 bases from J, with 9 bases between. DNA for the CDR3: TGTGCCAGCTCACCACGACAGAAAGACCAAGAGACCCAGTACTTC. The encoded protein is CASSPRQKDQETQYF.

A few counts support this clone. The rearrangement joins TRBV3-1 (or the pseudogene TRBV3-2) to TRBJ2-3; D may be TRBD2 (8 bases). V was cut by 6 bases and J by 13 bases, with 26 bases left in between. Germline CDR1 LGHDT, CDR2 YNNKEL (reference sequence). This CDR3 contains 15 residues. The CDR3 loop reads CASRLRLATGQIEYF. DNA for the CDR3: TGTGCCAGCAGACTCCGACTAGCGACGGGACAGATAGAGTATTTT.

This chain links TRBV7-3 with TRBJ2-2; TRBD1 matches 7 bases. The CDR3 length is 16 residues. Germline V gene lookup returns CDR1 SGHTA and CDR2 FQGTGA. J lost 1 base, V lost 2 bases, and 4 bases had no gene match. For the CDR3, the DNA is TGTGCCAGCAGCTTAGACAGGGCAGTGAACACCGGGGAGCTGTTTTTT. This codes for CASSLDRAVNTGELFF.

This clone came up a few times. V usage is TRBV7-8 and J usage is TRBJ2-7; 7 bases agree with TRBD2. Germline V gene sequence: CDR1 SGHVS, CDR2 FQNEAQ. V lost 1 base, J lost 5 bases, and 5 bases stayed unmatched. The CDR3 extends over 14 amino acids. In nucleotides, the CDR3 is TGTGCCAGCAGCTTAGGCGGTGGGGGGGACGAGCAGTACTTC. Encoded protein: CASSLGGGGDEQYF.

This clone appeared once. This chain joins TRBV5-4 and TRBJ2-2; TRBD2 is a possible D gene (5 bases). Germline values: CDR1 SGHNT, CDR2 YYREEE (reference sequence). The CDR3 extends over 15 amino acids. Trimming took 1 base from V and 4 from J, leaving 11 bases between them. This CDR3 is CASSLRRGSTGELFF. The CDR3, as DNA: TGTGCCAGCAGCTTGCGGCGAGGGAGCACCGGGGAGCTGTTTTTT. The full variable domain, with the rest looked up from reference TRBV5-4 and TRBJ2-2, is ETGVTQSPTHLIKTRGQQVTLRCSSQSGHNTVSWYQQALGQGPQFIFQYYREEENGRGNFPPRFSGLQFPNYSSELNVNALELDDSALYLCASSLRRGSTGELFFGEGSRLTVL.

A single count supports this clone. The rearrangement uses TRBV4-3 and TRBJ2-7; 7 positions agree with TRBD2. Germline V gene sequence: CDR1 LGHNA, CDR2 YSLEER. CDR3 length equals 18 residues. The V and J ends lost 2 bases and 7 bases, in that order; junction bases with no gene match: 20. In DNA form, the CDR3 reads TGCGCCAGCAGCCAACTCGGGAACCAGGGCTGGGAGGGCGAGGAGCAGTACTTC. As protein: CASSQLGNQGWEGEEQYF.